The 32 T cell receptor beta chains below were found in one sample sequenced in a study of OX40 agonist ivuxolimab in advanced cancers. The data were produced by immunoSEQ multiplex PCR, yet TCRdb's version contains in-frame clones alone and is incomplete. The sample consists of 95,000 to 150,000 clones, about 94% of them appearing once. The source was CD4+ or CD8+ T cells sorted from blood, collected in a trial of the OX40 agonist ivuxolimab. These receptors came from an adult with an advanced solid tumor such as melanoma, head and neck, liver or kidney cancer.

The genes are TRBV9 and TRBJ1-2; 7 nucleotides align to TRBD1. Germline V CDR1 and CDR2: SGDLS, YYNGEE. Trimming removed 3 bases from V and 4 bases from J; junction bases left unmatched: 6. The CDR3 sequence is 14 residues long. The CDR3 sequence: CASSAQGGLYGYTF. The CDR3, as DNA: TGTGCCAGCAGCGCCCAGGGGGGTCTCTATGGCTACACCTTC.

This clone was counted once. This chain joins TRBV18 and TRBJ2-1; 14 bases align to TRBD2. CDR1 is KGHSH, CDR2 LQKENI, per germline. There are 15 residues in the CDR3. Trimming removed 3 bases from V and 6 bases from J; junction bases left unmatched: 1. CDR3 protein: CASSPTSGRGNEQFF. The CDR3, as DNA: TGTGCCAGCTCACCGACTAGCGGGAGGGGCAATGAGCAGTTCTTC.

V gene TRBV5-1 combines with J gene TRBJ2-1; a possible D gene is TRBD1 (6 bases). Germline assignment: CDR1 SGHRS and CDR2 YFSETQ. CDR3 size: 12 residues. Trimming pared 2 bases from V and 9 bases from J, leaving 9 bases between. The CDR3 region has the DNA TGCGCCAGCAGCTTTTACAGGGTTGAGCAGTTCTTC. Residues: CASSFYRVEQFF.

This sequence joins TRBV5-1 and TRBJ2-1, with 9 nucleotides matching TRBD1. Germline lookup yields CDR1 SGHRS and CDR2 YFSETQ. V was clipped by 9 bases and J by 5 bases; unmatched bases: 6. The CDR3 runs 13 residues. CDR3 in amino acids: CATTGGFDNEQFF. As DNA, the CDR3 is TGCGCCACCACAGGGGGCTTCGACAATGAGCAGTTCTTC.

The chain employs TRBV5-1 and TRBJ2-7; D unclear. CDR1 is SGHRS, CDR2 YFSETQ, per germline. V was pared by 4 bases and J by 4 bases, with 12 bases between. CDR3 length: 13 residues. In nucleotides, the CDR3 is TGCGCCAGCAGCAAGGACCCGATTTACGAGCAGTACTTC. This encodes CASSKDPIYEQYF.

The CDR3 DNA sequence: TGTGCCAGCAGCGCCCCCCCCTCTGAGACCCAGTACTTC. Translating gives CASSAPPSETQYF. The chain employs TRBV5-6 and TRBJ2-5; D is undetermined. Germline CDR1 is SGHDT and CDR2 is YYEEEE. With 4 bases removed from V and 5 bases from J, the gap between germline ends came to 12 bases. The CDR3 length is 13 residues.

The chain couples TRBV18 to TRBJ2-1, with 10 bases identical to TRBD2. The CDR3 is 16 amino acids. Germline CDR1 KGHSH, CDR2 LQKENI. V shed 5 bases, J shed 5 bases, and the junction held 9 bases outside the gene matches. CDR3 DNA: TGTGCCAGCTCAACCTTAGAAGCGGGAGGGAACAATGAGCAGTTCTTC. Translated, it gives CASSTLEAGGNNEQFF. The variable domain in full, with the rest retrieved from reference TRBV18 and TRBJ2-1, is NAGVMQNPRHLVRRRGQEARLRCSPMKGHSHVYWYRQLPEEGLKFMVYLQKENIIDESGMPKERFSAEFPKEGPSILRIQQVVRGDSAAYFCASSTLEAGGNNEQFFGPGTRLTVL.

In regard to this clone: The germline gene is not matched at one end of the junction; a read error may be the cause. The genes are TRBV6-6 and TRBJ1-1, with 7 bases that match TRBD1. The CDR3 length is 11 residues. Germline V gene sequence: CDR1 MNHNY, CDR2 SVGAGI (reference sequence). The DNA of the CDR3 is TGTGCCAGCACCAAGACAGGGCAGGGGGATTTT. Translation: CASTKTGQGDF.

This chain uses TRBV28 with TRBJ2-5; 13 bases map to TRBD2. The V gene end was trimmed by 7 bases and the J gene end by 1 base; junction bases not matched to a gene: 9. Germline CDR1 MDHEN, CDR2 SYDVKM. CDR3 length: 17 residues. The CDR3 region has the DNA TGTGCCAGCACCCAAGGGTGGACTAGCGGGGGCCAAGAGACCCAGTACTTC. This sequence encodes CASTQGWTSGGQETQYF.

The chain combines TRBV6-5 with TRBJ2-6; no definite D call. Trimming left V 0 bases short and J 0 bases short, with 6 bases between. This CDR3 region has 16 residues. Germline loops: CDR1 MNHEY, CDR2 SVGAGI. The CDR3 nucleotides read TGTGCCAGCAGTTACTCATTGGACTCTGGGGCCAACGTCCTGACTTTC. The encoded protein is CASSYSLDSGANVLTF.

This clone came up once. V gene TRBV6-1 combines with J gene TRBJ1-4, with D uncertain. V lost 5 bases, J lost 8 bases, and 18 bases lay in between. Germline V gene data show CDR1 as MNHNS and CDR2 as SASEGT. The CDR3 has 15 amino acids. CDR3 region: CASSLTTRSGEKLFF. DNA of the CDR3: TGTGCCAGCAGTCTTACGACAAGGTCAGGAGAAAAACTGTTTTTT.

The chain carries TRBV4-1 and TRBJ2-3; 10 bases line up with TRBD2. The germline CDR1 and CDR2 sequences are MGHRA and YSYEKL. The trim removed 2 bases at V and 4 bases at J, leaving 6 bases unmatched. The CDR3 length is 16 residues. The CDR3 nucleotides read TGCGCCAGCAGCCAACCAGCGGGGGGGCCCGCAGATACGCAGTATTTT. Translating it yields CASSQPAGGPADTQYF.

The rearrangement uses TRBV6-1 and TRBJ2-1; TRBD2 matches 10 bases. From germline, CDR1 is MNHNS and CDR2 SASEGT. V gave up 4 bases and J gave up 7 bases; unmatched junction bases: 13. The CDR3 is 17 amino acids. As DNA, the CDR3 is TGTGCCAGCAGTGCAAGTAGCGGGGGGCATTACTCGAATGAGCAGTTCTTC. It translates to CASSASSGGHYSNEQFF.

The sample holds one count of this clone. The chain uses TRBV20-1 and TRBJ1-3, with unresolved D. The germline V and J ends were trimmed by 2 bases and 4 bases, with 3 bases remaining between them. CDR1 and CDR2 (germline): DFQATT, SNEGSKA (reference sequence). The CDR3 has 11 residues. CDR3 DNA: TGCAGTGCTAGACAGGGAAACACCATATATTTT. Its protein product is CSARQGNTIYF.

V gene TRBV5-1 combines with J gene TRBJ1-2; D is undetermined. The germline V gene has CDR1 SGHRS and CDR2 YFSETQ. V shed 2 bases and J shed 1 base, with 18 bases lying between them. The CDR3 sequence is 17 residues long. CDR3 residues: CASSLNQQRTYNYGYTF. CDR3 bases: TGCGCCAGCAGCTTAAACCAACAGCGAACCTATAACTATGGCTACACCTTC.

V usage is TRBV19 and J usage is TRBJ2-7; D may match TRBD1 or TRBD2 (5 bases each). V was cut by 5 bases and J by 1 base, with 21 bases left in between. The CDR3 consists of 17 residues. Germline V CDR1 and CDR2: LNHDA, SQIVND (reference sequence). The CDR3 here is CASSSLGARERSYEQYF. DNA for the CDR3: TGTGCCAGTAGTTCCCTAGGGGCCAGGGAGAGATCCTACGAGCAGTACTTC.

This chain connects TRBV18 to TRBJ1-1; 7 nucleotides agree with TRBD1. CDR3 length: 13 residues. The junction had 4 bases not matched to a gene; V was cut back by 5 bases and J by 4 bases. Germline CDR1 and CDR2: KGHSH and LQKENI. In nucleotides, the CDR3 is TGTGCCAGCTCAATGACAGGGACCACTGAAGCTTTCTTT. It is translated as CASSMTGTTEAFF.

This rearrangement joins TRBV19 to TRBJ1-2, with D perhaps TRBD1 (6 bases). V lost 4 bases to trimming and J lost 2 bases, with 11 bases between them. CDR3 size: 14 residues. In germline, CDR1 is LNHDA, CDR2 SQIVND (reference sequence). The CDR3 bases are TGTGCCAGTAGTACTACGGGGGGCAACTATGGCTACACCTTC. Its translation is CASSTTGGNYGYTF.

CDR3 residues: CASSPLDSYGYTF. In DNA, the CDR3 is TGTGCCAGCTCACCCTTGGACTCCTATGGCTACACCTTC. The chain employs TRBV18 and TRBJ1-2; D is undetermined. Germline-derived CDR1 and CDR2 are KGHSH and LQKENI. V gave up 3 bases and J gave up 4 bases, with 9 bases separating them. CDR3 length equals 13 residues.

This clone has a single count. V usage is TRBV18 and J usage is TRBJ2-1; the D gene is possibly TRBD1 (6 bases). Germline CDR1 reads KGHSH; CDR2 reads LQKENI. The V end was cut by 0 bases, the J end by 0 bases, with 12 bases between. This CDR3 has 17 amino acids. CDR3 sequence reads: CASSPPRQVSSYNEQFF. DNA of the CDR3: TGTGCCAGCTCACCACCGAGACAGGTGAGCTCCTACAATGAGCAGTTCTTC.

The rearrangement links TRBV5-4 to TRBJ1-2, with no clear D. The CDR3 extends over 16 amino acids. Germline assignment: CDR1 SGHNT and CDR2 YYREEE (reference sequence). V was pared by 0 bases and J by 2 bases, with 14 bases between. CDR3 DNA sequence: TGTGCCAGCAGCTTGGCCGGAAAGACAAGCAACTATGGCTACACCTTC. This translates into CASSLAGKTSNYGYTF.

The V call is TRBV11-2, the J call TRBJ2-3, with no clear D. This CDR3 has 13 residues. Germline values: CDR1 SGHAT, CDR2 FQNNGV. Trimming removed 1 base from V and 8 bases from J, with 10 bases in between. The CDR3 DNA sequence: TGTGCCAGCAGCTTAGGTCGAGCAGGTACGCAGTATTTT. Translation gives CASSLGRAGTQYF.

Here the CDR3 reads CASSPTTVGEQFF. CDR3 sequence (DNA): TGTGCCAGCTCTCCTACTACGGTTGGGGAGCAGTTCTTC. This rearrangement joins TRBV18 to TRBJ2-1; D remains ambiguous. Trimming removed 6 bases from V and 10 bases from J, with 16 bases in between. This CDR3 has 13 amino acids. CDR1 is KGHSH and CDR2 is LQKENI in the germline V gene. The variable domain in full, completed from reference TRBV18 and TRBJ2-1, reads NAGVMQNPRHLVRRRGQEARLRCSPMKGHSHVYWYRQLPEEGLKFMVYLQKENIIDESGMPKERFSAEFPKEGPSILRIQQVVRGDSAAYFCASSPTTVGEQFFGPGTRLTVL.

The CDR3 here is CASSGTTNTGELFF. In nucleotides, the CDR3 is TGCGCCAGCAGCGGGACAACGAACACCGGGGAGCTGTTTTTT. The V gene is TRBV5-1, the J gene TRBJ2-2, with D possibly TRBD1 on 6 matching bases. This CDR3 has 14 residues. Germline V CDR1 and CDR2: SGHRS, YFSETQ. Trimming stripped 4 bases from V and 0 bases from J, with 7 bases between.

This chain's CDR3 is CASKISGRYEQFF. CDR3 DNA: TGTGCCAGCAAAATCAGCGGGAGATATGAGCAGTTCTTC. This chain links TRBV6-5 with TRBJ2-1; the match to TRBD2 covers 8 bases. This CDR3 comprises 13 residues. V gave up 7 bases and J gave up 8 bases; unmatched junction bases: 7. Germline V CDR1 and CDR2: MNHEY, SVGAGI.

The chain links TRBV6-6 to TRBJ2-7, with D possibly being TRBD2 (6 bases). The germline gives CDR1 MNHNY, CDR2 SVGAGI (reference sequence). Between the trimmed V and J ends, which lost 6 bases and 0 bases, there was a span of 15 bases. CDR3 length equals 15 residues. Here the CDR3 reads CASRGGSTSSYEQYF. CDR3 bases: TGTGCCAGCAGGGGGGGAAGCACGAGCTCCTACGAGCAGTACTTC.

The chain has TRBV15 and TRBJ2-1; no reliable D call. The CDR3 consists of 15 residues. The V and J ends lost 1 base and 7 bases respectively, with 14 bases between them. The V gene's germline CDR1 is LNHNV and CDR2 YYDKDF (reference sequence). The CDR3 reads CATSRGPMGLNEQFF. CDR3 sequence (DNA): TGTGCCACCAGCAGAGGACCGATGGGGTTAAATGAGCAGTTCTTC.

This chain connects TRBV2 to TRBJ1-2; the D gene is possibly TRBD1 (6 bases). The CDR3 is 14 amino acids. The V end was cut by 7 bases, the J end by 7 bases, with 19 bases between. Germline V gene sequence: CDR1 SNHLY, CDR2 FYNNEI. The CDR3 DNA sequence: TGTGCCAGCACCCTGGACAGTGAACTTAGTGGCTACACCTTC. Encoded protein: CASTLDSELSGYTF. Looking up the rest from reference TRBV2 and TRBJ1-2 gives the full variable domain: EPEVTQTPSHQVTQMGQEVILRCVPISNHLYFYWYRQILGQKVEFLVSFYNNEISEKSEIFDDQFSVERPDGSNFTLKIRSTKLEDSAMYFCASTLDSELSGYTFGSGTRLTVV.

This chain links TRBV27 with TRBJ1-2; maybe TRBD1 (6 bases). Germline CDR1 MNHEY, CDR2 SMNVEV (reference sequence). The CDR3 contains 15 residues. Deletions cut 5 bases from V and 0 bases from J, with 13 bases between. As DNA, the CDR3 is TGTGCCAGCAGTGTTGTGGGGGGCTCTAACTATGGCTACACCTTC. This sequence encodes CASSVVGGSNYGYTF.

The chain has TRBV6-1 and TRBJ1-6, with 10 bases aligning to TRBD1. Germline V gives CDR1 MNHNS, CDR2 SASEGT. The CDR3 consists of 15 residues. The V gene end was trimmed by 4 bases and the J gene end by 11 bases; junction bases not matched to a gene: 8. The CDR3 DNA follows: TGTGCCAGCAGTGTATCGGGACAGGGGACGGCACCCCTCCACTTT. This encodes CASSVSGQGTAPLHF.

The chain links TRBV5-4 to TRBJ2-3; D is perhaps TRBD2 (6 bases). This CDR3 has 14 residues. Germline CDR1 SGHNT, CDR2 YYREEE (reference sequence). V was pared by 0 bases and J by 3 bases, with 8 bases between. In DNA form, the CDR3 reads TGTGCCAGCAGCTTGGCTAGCGCTACAGATACGCAGTATTTT. Protein: CASSLASATDTQYF. Complete variable domain (other parts from reference TRBV5-4 and TRBJ2-3): ETGVTQSPTHLIKTRGQQVTLRCSSQSGHNTVSWYQQALGQGPQFIFQYYREEENGRGNFPPRFSGLQFPNYSSELNVNALELDDSALYLCASSLASATDTQYFGPGTRLTVL.

The genes are TRBV14 and TRBJ2-7, with a possible D match to TRBD1 (6 bases). Trimming removed 0 bases at V and 7 bases at J, with 13 bases between. The CDR3 loop spans 14 amino acids. Germline V gene sequence: CDR1 SGHDN, CDR2 FVKESK. The CDR3 sequence is CASSQETGTGEQYF. CDR3 DNA: TGTGCCAGCAGCCAAGAGACAGGTACAGGGGAGCAGTACTTC.